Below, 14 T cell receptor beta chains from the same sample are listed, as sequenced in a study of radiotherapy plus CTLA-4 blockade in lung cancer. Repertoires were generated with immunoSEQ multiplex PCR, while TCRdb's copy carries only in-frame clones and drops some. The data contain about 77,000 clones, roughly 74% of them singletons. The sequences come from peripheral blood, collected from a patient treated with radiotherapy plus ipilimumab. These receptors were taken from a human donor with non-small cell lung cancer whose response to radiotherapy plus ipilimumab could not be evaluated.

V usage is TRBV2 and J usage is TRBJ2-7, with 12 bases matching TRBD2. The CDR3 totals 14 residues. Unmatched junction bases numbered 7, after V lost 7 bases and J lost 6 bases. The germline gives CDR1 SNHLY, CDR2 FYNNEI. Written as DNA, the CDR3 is TGTGCCAGCACCCGACTAGCGGGAGCCCGCGAGCAGTACTTC. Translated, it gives CASTRLAGAREQYF.

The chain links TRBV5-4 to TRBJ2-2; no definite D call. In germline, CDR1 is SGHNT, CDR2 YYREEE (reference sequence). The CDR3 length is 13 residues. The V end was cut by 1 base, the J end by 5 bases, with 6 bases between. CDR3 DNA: TGTGCCAGCAGCTTGCCTGTTACCGGGGAGCTGTTTTTT. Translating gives CASSLPVTGELFF.

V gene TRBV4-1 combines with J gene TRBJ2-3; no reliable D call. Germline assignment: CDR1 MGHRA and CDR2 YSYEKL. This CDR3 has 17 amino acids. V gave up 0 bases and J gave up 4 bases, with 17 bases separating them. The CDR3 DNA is TGCGCCAGCAGCCAAGACCCCCACTTAGGTGAGGCAGATACGCAGTATTTT. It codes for CASSQDPHLGEADTQYF.

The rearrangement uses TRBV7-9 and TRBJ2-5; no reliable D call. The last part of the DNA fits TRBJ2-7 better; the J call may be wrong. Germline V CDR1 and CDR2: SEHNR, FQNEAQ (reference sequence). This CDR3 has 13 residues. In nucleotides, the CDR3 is TGTGCCAGCAGCCCCTTGGGTTACTACGAGCAGTACTTC. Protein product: CASSPLGYYEQYF.

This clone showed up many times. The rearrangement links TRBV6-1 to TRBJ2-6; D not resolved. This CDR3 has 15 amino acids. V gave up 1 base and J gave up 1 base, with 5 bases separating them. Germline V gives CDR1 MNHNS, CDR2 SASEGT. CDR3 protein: CASSEDPSGANVLTF. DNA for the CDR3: TGTGCCAGCAGTGAAGATCCATCTGGGGCCAACGTCCTGACTTTC.

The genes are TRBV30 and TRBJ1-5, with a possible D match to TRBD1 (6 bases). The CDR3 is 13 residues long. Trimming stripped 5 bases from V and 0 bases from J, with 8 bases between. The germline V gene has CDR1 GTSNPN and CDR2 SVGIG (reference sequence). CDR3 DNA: TGTGCCTGGGGACAGTATAGCAATCAGCCCCAGCATTTT. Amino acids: CAWGQYSNQPQHF.

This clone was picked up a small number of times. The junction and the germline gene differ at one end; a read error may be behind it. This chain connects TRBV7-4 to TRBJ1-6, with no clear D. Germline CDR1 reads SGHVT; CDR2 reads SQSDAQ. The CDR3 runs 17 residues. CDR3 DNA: TGTGCCAGCAGCTCCAGTGGGAGGAGCTCCTATAATTCCCCCCTCCACTTT. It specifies CASSSSGRSSYNSPLHF.

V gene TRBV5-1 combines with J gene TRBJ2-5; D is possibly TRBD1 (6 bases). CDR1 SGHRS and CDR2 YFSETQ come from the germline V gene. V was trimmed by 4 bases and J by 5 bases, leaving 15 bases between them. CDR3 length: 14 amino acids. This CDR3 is CASSTGHLGETQYF. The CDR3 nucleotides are TGCGCCAGCAGCACGGGACACCTCGGGGAGACCCAGTACTTC.

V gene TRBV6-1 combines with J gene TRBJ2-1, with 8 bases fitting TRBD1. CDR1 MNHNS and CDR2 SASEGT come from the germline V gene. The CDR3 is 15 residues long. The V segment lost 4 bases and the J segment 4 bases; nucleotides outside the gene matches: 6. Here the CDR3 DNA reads TGTGCCAGCAGTGGAGGGACAGGAGCATACAATGAGCAGTTCTTC. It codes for CASSGGTGAYNEQFF.

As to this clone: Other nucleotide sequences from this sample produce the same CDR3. The chain's CDR3 is CASSYSGTGGYEQYF. The CDR3 nucleotides are TGTGCCAGCAGTTACTCCGGGACAGGGGGCTACGAGCAGTACTTC. The V and J genes are TRBV6-5 and TRBJ2-7, with 11 bases aligning to TRBD1. The junction had 1 base not matched to a gene; V was cut back by 0 bases and J by 3 bases. CDR1 is MNHEY and CDR2 is SVGAGI in the germline V gene. The CDR3 is 15 residues long.

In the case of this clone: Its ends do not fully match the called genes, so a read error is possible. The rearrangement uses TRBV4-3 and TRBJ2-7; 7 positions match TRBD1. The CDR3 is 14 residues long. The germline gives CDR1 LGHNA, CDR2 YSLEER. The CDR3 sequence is CASSHPGTAYGQYF. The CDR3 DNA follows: TGCGCCAGCAGCCACCCCGGGACAGCCTACGGGCAGTACTTC.

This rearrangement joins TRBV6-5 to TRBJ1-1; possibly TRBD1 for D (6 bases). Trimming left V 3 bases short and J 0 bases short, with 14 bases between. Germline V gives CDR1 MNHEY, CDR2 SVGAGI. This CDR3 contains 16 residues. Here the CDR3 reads CASSYVRGGMNTEAFF. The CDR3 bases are TGTGCCAGCAGTTATGTGAGGGGGGGTATGAACACTGAAGCTTTCTTT.

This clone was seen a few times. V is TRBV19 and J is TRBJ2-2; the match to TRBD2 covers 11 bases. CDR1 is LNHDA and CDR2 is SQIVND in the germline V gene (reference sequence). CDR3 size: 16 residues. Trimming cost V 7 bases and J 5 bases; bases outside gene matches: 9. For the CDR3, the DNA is TGTGCCAGTAAGGCTTCGGGACTAGCGGATACCGGGGAGCTGTTTTTT. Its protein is CASKASGLADTGELFF. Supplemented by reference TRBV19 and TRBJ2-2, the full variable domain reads DGGITQSPKYLFRKEGQNVTLSCEQNLNHDAMYWYRQDPGQGLRLIYYSQIVNDFQKGDIAEGYSVSREKKESFPLTVTSAQKNPTAFYLCASKASGLADTGELFFGEGSRLTVL.

CDR3 residues: CASSPGVVLDTQYF. The CDR3 coding sequence is TGCGCCAGCAGCCCCGGGGTAGTATTAGATACGCAGTATTTT. The J gene is TRBJ2-3, the V gene TRBV4-1, with D possibly being TRBD2 (5 bases). V gave up 4 bases and J gave up 5 bases, with 13 bases separating them. Germline loops: CDR1 MGHRA, CDR2 YSYEKL. This CDR3 is built from 14 residues.